The 9 T cell receptor beta chains reported below all come from one sample, sequenced in a study of graft-versus-host responses after intestinal transplantation. Some clones are missing from TCRdb's copy, which holds only in-frame ones; the method was immunoSEQ multiplex PCR. Among roughly 100,000 clones listed, 93% were seen once. Antigens of these TCRs are unknown. The sequencing here drew on unstimulated CD8+ T cells sorted from spleen or lymph node cells, taken before intestinal transplant. The origin of the receptors is a human donor who received an intestinal transplant.

This clone was seen once. The rearrangement uses TRBV27 and TRBJ1-6; 10 bases line up with TRBD1. The CDR3 runs to 13 residues. With V trimmed by 10 bases and J by 10 bases, 7 bases remained unmatched. Germline-derived CDR1 and CDR2 are MNHEY and SMNVEV (reference sequence). The DNA for the CDR3 is TGTGCCACGGGGCGGGACAGGGGCTCACCCCTCCACTTT. Translated, it gives CATGRDRGSPLHF.

Concerning this clone itself: Other DNA sequences in the sample encode the same CDR3. This sequence joins TRBV6-1 and TRBJ1-1; D gene unclear. Trimming took off 6 bases at V and 4 bases at J, with 6 bases between the two ends. Germline lookup yields CDR1 MNHNS and CDR2 SASEGT. The CDR3 covers 11 residues. The CDR3 region is CASSRGTEAFF. CDR3 DNA sequence: TGTGCCAGCAGCCGGGGCACTGAAGCTTTCTTT.

J is TRBJ2-7 and V is TRBV6-6, with 8 nucleotides matching TRBD1. The CDR3 has 12 amino acids. Losses at the gene ends were 8 bases for V and 2 bases for J; bases not matched to a gene: 2. The germline V gene encodes CDR1 MNHNY and CDR2 SVGAGI (reference sequence). The CDR3 protein is CASGDRPYEQYF. CDR3 DNA sequence: TGTGCCAGCGGGGACAGGCCCTACGAGCAGTACTTC.

This sequence joins TRBV12-5 and TRBJ2-7, with D hard to call. V lost 6 bases and J 0 bases, leaving 12 bases between the germline ends. The CDR3 has 14 amino acids. Germline assignment: CDR1 LGHNT and CDR2 FRNRAP. CDR3 nucleotides: TGTGCTAGTGGGCACTCGGAGAGCTCCTACGAGCAGTACTTC. Its protein product is CASGHSESSYEQYF.

The chain uses TRBV7-9 and TRBJ1-2; D not certain. V was shortened by 5 bases and J by 2 bases, with 6 bases between the two germline ends. The CDR3 loop spans 12 amino acids. Germline V gene data show CDR1 as SEHNR and CDR2 as FQNEAQ (reference sequence). The CDR3 DNA reads TGTGCCAGCAGCCTCGACAACTATGGCTACACCTTC. Translating gives CASSLDNYGYTF. Full variable domain (remainder filled in from reference TRBV7-9 and TRBJ1-2): DTGVSQNPRHKITKRGQNVTFRCDPISEHNRLYWYRQTLGQGPEFLTYFQNEAQLEKSRLLSDRFSAERPKGSFSTLEIQRTEQGDSAMYLCASSLDNYGYTFGSGTRLTVV.

This chain connects TRBV2 to TRBJ2-1; D not certain. CDR3 length: 12 residues. The V and J ends lost 3 bases and 4 bases respectively, with 4 bases between them. Per germline, CDR1 SNHLY and CDR2 FYNNEI. CDR3 nucleotide sequence: TGTGCCAGCAGTGACGGGTACAATGAGCAGTTCTTC. This encodes CASSDGYNEQFF.

The chain employs TRBV6-5 and TRBJ1-2; D ambiguous. This CDR3 is built from 14 residues. V was cut by 5 bases and J by 6 bases, with 16 bases left in between. CDR1 and CDR2 from the germline V gene are MNHEY and SVGAGI. The CDR3 coding sequence is TGTGCCAGCAGTGGGGAACGATTTAGGGATGGCTACACCTTC. Encoded protein: CASSGERFRDGYTF.

V and J are TRBV11-3 and TRBJ1-1; 11 nucleotides align to TRBD1. CDR3 length: 15 residues. Looked up from germline, CDR1 is SGHNT and CDR2 is YENEEA. Trimming removed 3 bases from V and 4 bases from J; junction bases left unmatched: 4. The CDR3 DNA sequence: TGTGCCAGCAGCTTCGGACAGGGGGCTCTCACTGAAGCTTTCTTT. Its translation is CASSFGQGALTEAFF.

V and J are TRBV15 and TRBJ2-7; TRBD1 agrees at 10 bases. Germline V gene data show CDR1 as LNHNV and CDR2 as YYDKDF (reference sequence). CDR3 length: 16 residues. V lost 1 base to trimming and J lost 2 bases; unmatched junction nucleotides: 5. For the CDR3, the DNA is TGTGCCACCAGCAGAGTTGCAGGACAGGGGGCCTACGAGCAGTACTTC. Residues: CATSRVAGQGAYEQYF. The whole variable domain, remainder taken from reference TRBV15 and TRBJ2-7, is DAMVIQNPRYQVTQFGKPVTLSCSQTLNHNVMYWYQQKSSQAPKLLFHYYDKDFNNEADTPDNFQSRRPNTSFCFLDIRSPGLGDTAMYLCATSRVAGQGAYEQYFGPGTRLTVT.